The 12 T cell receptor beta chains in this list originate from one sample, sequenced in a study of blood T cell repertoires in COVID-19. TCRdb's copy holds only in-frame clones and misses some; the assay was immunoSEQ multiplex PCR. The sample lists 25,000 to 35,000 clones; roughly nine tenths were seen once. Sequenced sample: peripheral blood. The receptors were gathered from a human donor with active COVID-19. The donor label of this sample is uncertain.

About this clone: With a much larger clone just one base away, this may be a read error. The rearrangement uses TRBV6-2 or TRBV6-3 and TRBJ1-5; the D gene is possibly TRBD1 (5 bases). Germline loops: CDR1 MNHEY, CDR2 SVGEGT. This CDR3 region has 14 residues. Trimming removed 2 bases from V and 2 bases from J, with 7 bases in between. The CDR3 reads CASSYGGGNQPQHF. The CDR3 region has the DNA TGTGCCAGCAGTTACGGGGGGGGCAATCAGCCCCAGCATTTT.

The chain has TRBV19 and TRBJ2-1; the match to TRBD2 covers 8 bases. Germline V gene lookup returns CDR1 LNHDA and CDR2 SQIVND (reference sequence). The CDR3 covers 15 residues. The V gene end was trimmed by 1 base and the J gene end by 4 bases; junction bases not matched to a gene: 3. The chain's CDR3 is CASSIALAGYNEQFF. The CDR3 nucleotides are TGTGCCAGTAGTATAGCGCTAGCGGGTTACAATGAGCAGTTCTTC.

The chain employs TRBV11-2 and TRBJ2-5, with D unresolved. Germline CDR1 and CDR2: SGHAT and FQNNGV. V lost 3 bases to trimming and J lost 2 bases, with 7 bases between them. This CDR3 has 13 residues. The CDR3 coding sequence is TGTGCCAGCAGCTTCGGAGAACAAGAGACCCAGTACTTC. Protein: CASSFGEQETQYF.

The DNA of the CDR3 is TGTGCCACCAGTGGGACTAGAACCTACAATGAGCAGTTCTTC. Translation gives CATSGTRTYNEQFF. The V and J genes are TRBV24-1 and TRBJ2-1, with 7 bases that match TRBD2. Trimming at V came to 5 bases and at J to 2 bases, leaving 2 bases not matched to a gene. Germline V gene data show CDR1 as KGHDR and CDR2 as SFDVKD. The CDR3 spans 14 residues.

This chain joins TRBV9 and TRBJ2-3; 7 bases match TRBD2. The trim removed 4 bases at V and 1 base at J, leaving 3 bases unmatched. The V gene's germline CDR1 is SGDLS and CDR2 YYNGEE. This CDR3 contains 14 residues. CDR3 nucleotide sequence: TGTGCCAGCAGCATCGCGGGGGGCACAGATACGCAGTATTTT. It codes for CASSIAGGTDTQYF.

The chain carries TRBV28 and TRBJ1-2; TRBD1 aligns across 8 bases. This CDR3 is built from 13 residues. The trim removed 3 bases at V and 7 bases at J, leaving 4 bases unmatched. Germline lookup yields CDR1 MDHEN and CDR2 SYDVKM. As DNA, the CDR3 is TGTGCCAGCAGTTTTAGGGACAGGTTTGGCTACACCTTC. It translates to CASSFRDRFGYTF.

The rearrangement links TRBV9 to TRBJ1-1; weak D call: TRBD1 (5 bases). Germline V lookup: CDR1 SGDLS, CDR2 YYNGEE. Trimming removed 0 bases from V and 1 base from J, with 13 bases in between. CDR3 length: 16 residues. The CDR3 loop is CASSVVGGETNTEAFF. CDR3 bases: TGTGCCAGCAGCGTAGTGGGAGGGGAAACGAACACTGAAGCTTTCTTT.

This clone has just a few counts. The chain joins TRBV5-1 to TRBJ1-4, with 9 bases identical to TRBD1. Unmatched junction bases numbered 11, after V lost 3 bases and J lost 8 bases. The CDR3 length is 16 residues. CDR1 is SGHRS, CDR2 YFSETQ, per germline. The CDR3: CASSSNWGQGGEKLFF. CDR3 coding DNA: TGCGCCAGCAGCTCGAACTGGGGACAGGGCGGCGAAAAACTGTTTTTT.

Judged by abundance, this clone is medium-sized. The CDR3 region has the DNA TGTGCCAGCAGTGAAGAAGCTAGGTACAATGAGCAGTTCTTC. Translated, it gives CASSEEARYNEQFF. The chain joins TRBV2 to TRBJ2-1; D is unresolved. Trimming shortened V by 1 base and J by 4 bases, and 8 bases separated the two germline ends. Germline lookup yields CDR1 SNHLY and CDR2 FYNNEI. This CDR3 comprises 14 residues. Full variable domain (outside the CDR3, taken from reference TRBV2 and TRBJ2-1): EPEVTQTPSHQVTQMGQEVILRCVPISNHLYFYWYRQILGQKVEFLVSFYNNEISEKSEIFDDQFSVERPDGSNFTLKIRSTKLEDSAMYFCASSEEARYNEQFFGPGTRLTVL.

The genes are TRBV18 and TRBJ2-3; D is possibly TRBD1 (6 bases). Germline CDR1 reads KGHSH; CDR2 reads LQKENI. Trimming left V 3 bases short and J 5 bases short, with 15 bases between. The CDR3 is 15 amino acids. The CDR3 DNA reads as TGTGCCAGCTCACCGCCCACGATCAGGGGAGATACGCAGTATTTT. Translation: CASSPPTIRGDTQYF.

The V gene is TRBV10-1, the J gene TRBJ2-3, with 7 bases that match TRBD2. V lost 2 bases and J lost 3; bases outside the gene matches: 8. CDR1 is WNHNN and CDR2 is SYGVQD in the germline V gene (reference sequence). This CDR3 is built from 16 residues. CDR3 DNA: TGCGCCAGCAGTGAGCACCCGGGACTAACTACAGATACGCAGTATTTT. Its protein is CASSEHPGLTTDTQYF.

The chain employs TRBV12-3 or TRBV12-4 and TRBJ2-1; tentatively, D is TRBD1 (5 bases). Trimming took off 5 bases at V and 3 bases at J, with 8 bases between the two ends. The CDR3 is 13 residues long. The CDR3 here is CASSTQGYNEQFF. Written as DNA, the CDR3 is TGTGCCAGCAGTACCCAGGGCTACAATGAGCAGTTCTTC.